This TCR beta chain appears in the sequencing data of a study of monozygotic twins with inflammatory bowel disease. The germline V gene has CDR1 SGHRS and CDR2 YFSETQ. The CDR3 runs 13 residues. With the 5' RACE reads reprocessed, TCRdb shows one record per CDR3 protein and no DNA. Its table records some 200,000 distinct CDR3 sequences. This sequence joins TRBV5-1 and TRBJ1-2; TCRdb proposes TRBD1, but this gene call is untestable without DNA. Sequencing was done on a sample of blood. The clonotype comes from a human donor with ulcerative colitis or Crohn's disease, or a healthy co-twin of an affected twin (not recorded which). CDR3 loop: CASSLTTGEGYTF.